This T cell receptor beta chain was sequenced during a study of T cell responses to AZD1222 COVID-19 vaccine. Study results and caveats: With two AZD1222 doses given, Spike-specific TCR breadth and depth both rose. White British ancestry dominated among donors, who included more females, and clonal diversity was possibly underestimated. Dominant CD4 TCR responses targeted spike regions 160-218 and 743-854.

Assay used: immunoSEQ multiplex PCR; TCRdb lists only in-frame clones, some missing. The sample holds some 69,000 clones, approximately 85% seen once. The CDR3 runs 11 residues. Between the trimmed V and J ends, which lost 6 bases and 3 bases, there was a span of 6 bases. In germline, CDR1 is SNHLY, CDR2 FYNNEI. This clone has only one observation. The antigen is not known. The source was peripheral blood, collected on day 0 of AZD1222 vaccination. This sequence originates from an adult in good health. The V gene is TRBV2, the J gene TRBJ2-7, with D possibly TRBD2 on 5 matching bases. CDR3 amino acids: CASRRDYEQYF. DNA for the CDR3: TGTGCCAGCAGGAGGGACTACGAGCAGTACTTC.